What follows are 12 T cell receptor beta chains derived from one specimen sequenced in a study of OX40 agonist ivuxolimab in advanced cancers. Here immunoSEQ multiplex PCR was the method, and the copy in TCRdb shows in-frame clones only, minus some. Seen here are 12,000 or so clones, 80% to 90% observed once, and the top ten hold 8% to 9.5%. Sequenced here: CD4+ or CD8+ T cells sorted from blood, sampled in a trial of the OX40 agonist ivuxolimab. Receptors originate from an adult with an advanced solid tumor such as melanoma, head and neck, liver or kidney cancer.

V gene TRBV5-6 combines with J gene TRBJ2-7; D is possibly TRBD1 or TRBD2 (5 bases each). Germline V CDR1 and CDR2: SGHDT, YYEEEE. There are 16 residues in the CDR3. Trimming removed 4 bases from V and 0 bases from J, with 17 bases in between. The DNA of the CDR3 is TGTGCCAGCAGCCCCACGGGGACGGTCAGCTCCTACGAGCAGTACTTC. The encoded protein is CASSPTGTVSSYEQYF.

V usage is TRBV13 and J usage is TRBJ2-1, with D unresolved. Deletions cut 8 bases from V and 8 bases from J, with 13 bases between. CDR3 length: 12 residues. Looked up from germline, CDR1 is PRHDT and CDR2 is FYEKMQ (reference sequence). The CDR3 DNA follows: TGTGCCAGCGGCGCGCAGGACGATGAGCAGTTCTTC. Encoded protein: CASGAQDDEQFF.

The CDR3 loop reads CASTWTGSSYNEQFF. The CDR3 DNA is TGTGCCAGCACCTGGACGGGGAGCTCCTACAATGAGCAGTTCTTC. The V gene is TRBV7-2, the J gene TRBJ2-1; TRBD2 might be the D (5 bases). The CDR3 is 15 amino acids. V was clipped by 7 bases and J by 0 bases, with 13 bases between them. Germline V gene sequence: CDR1 SGHTA, CDR2 FQGNSA.

V usage is TRBV19 and J usage is TRBJ1-1; D call uncertain. Germline-derived CDR1 and CDR2 are LNHDA and SQIVND (reference sequence). The CDR3 consists of 12 residues. V shed 1 base and J shed 5 bases, with 5 bases lying between them. CDR3 amino acids: CASSIGLTEAFF. CDR3 sequence (DNA): TGTGCCAGTAGTATAGGCCTGACTGAAGCTTTCTTT.

The chain has TRBV30 and TRBJ1-2; a weak D match, TRBD1 (6 bases). The germline V gene encodes CDR1 GTSNPN and CDR2 SVGIG (reference sequence). Trimming removed 1 base at V and 0 bases at J, with 9 bases between. The CDR3 contains 14 residues. The CDR3 nucleotides are TGTGCCTGGAGTGGACAGGAAGCTAACTATGGCTACACCTTC. As protein: CAWSGQEANYGYTF.

The gene calls are TRBV6-5 and TRBJ2-5, with D unclear. CDR3 size: 12 residues. Trimming removed 10 bases from V and 7 bases from J, with 16 bases in between. Germline CDR1 MNHEY, CDR2 SVGAGI. This chain's CDR3 is CAIDPRPGTQYF. The DNA of the CDR3 is TGTGCCATCGACCCGAGACCGGGGACCCAGTACTTC.

This clone was detected only a few times. The chain carries TRBV11-1 and TRBJ1-1; D call uncertain. This CDR3 comprises 12 residues. Germline values: CDR1 SGHAT, CDR2 FQDESV (reference sequence). The V gene lost 3 bases and the J gene lost 6 bases, with 8 bases spanning the gap. CDR3 sequence reads: CASSFVPAEAFF. The CDR3 region has the DNA TGTGCCAGCAGCTTTGTTCCCGCTGAAGCTTTCTTT. Together with reference TRBV11-1 and TRBJ1-1, the CDR3 gives the full variable domain: EAEVAQSPRYKITEKSQAVAFWCDPISGHATLYWYRQILGQGPELLVQFQDESVVDDSQLPKDRFSAERLKGVDSTLKIQPAELGDSAMYLCASSFVPAEAFFGQGTRLTVV.

This clone was observed a few times. The V and J genes are TRBV5-1 and TRBJ2-7; the match to TRBD1 covers 7 bases. The CDR3 has 12 residues. The V gene's germline CDR1 is SGHRS and CDR2 YFSETQ. J was trimmed by 3 bases and V by 3 bases; bases with no gene match: 0. CDR3 sequence reads: CASSWTGYEQYF. The CDR3 bases are TGCGCCAGCAGCTGGACAGGCTACGAGCAGTACTTC. The whole variable domain, remainder taken from reference TRBV5-1 and TRBJ2-7, is KAGVTQTPRYLIKTRGQQVTLSCSPISGHRSVSWYQQTPGQGLQFLFEYFSETQRNKGNFPGRFSGRQFSNSRSEMNVSTLELGDSALYLCASSWTGYEQYFGPGTRLTVT.

V and J are TRBV6-1 and TRBJ2-7; 11 bases match TRBD1. The CDR3 loop spans 15 amino acids. V shed 4 bases and J 3 bases; nucleotides not matched to a gene: 5. CDR1 is MNHNS, CDR2 SASEGT, per germline. Here the CDR3 reads CASSGYGTGGYEQYF. As DNA, the CDR3 is TGTGCCAGCAGTGGTTATGGGACAGGGGGCTACGAGCAGTACTTC.

This sequence joins TRBV27 and TRBJ2-7; tentatively, D is TRBD1 or TRBD2 (5 bases each). The CDR3 length is 18 residues. Germline CDR1 and CDR2: MNHEY and SMNVEV (reference sequence). Trimming removed 0 bases from V and 0 bases from J, with 18 bases in between. The CDR3 sequence is CASSLSRGTPYPSYEQYF. The CDR3 bases are TGTGCCAGCAGTTTATCTAGAGGGACCCCCTACCCCTCCTACGAGCAGTACTTC.

The rearrangement uses TRBV7-2 and TRBJ2-3; 8 bases line up with TRBD2. The germline V gene encodes CDR1 SGHTA and CDR2 FQGNSA. V was pared by 5 bases and J by 4 bases, with 11 bases of the junction left unmatched. This CDR3 has 16 amino acids. The CDR3 reads CASSPNGGEVPDTQYF. The DNA for the CDR3 is TGTGCCAGCAGCCCTAACGGGGGGGAGGTCCCAGATACGCAGTATTTT.

The genes are TRBV6-1 and TRBJ2-7, with 12 positions matching TRBD2. V lost 1 base, J lost 2 bases, and 0 bases stayed unmatched. This CDR3 has 15 residues. Germline CDR1 is MNHNS and CDR2 is SASEGT. The CDR3 bases are TGTGCCAGCAGTGAAGGACTAGCGGGGGCCTACGAGCAGTACTTC. It yields the protein CASSEGLAGAYEQYF.